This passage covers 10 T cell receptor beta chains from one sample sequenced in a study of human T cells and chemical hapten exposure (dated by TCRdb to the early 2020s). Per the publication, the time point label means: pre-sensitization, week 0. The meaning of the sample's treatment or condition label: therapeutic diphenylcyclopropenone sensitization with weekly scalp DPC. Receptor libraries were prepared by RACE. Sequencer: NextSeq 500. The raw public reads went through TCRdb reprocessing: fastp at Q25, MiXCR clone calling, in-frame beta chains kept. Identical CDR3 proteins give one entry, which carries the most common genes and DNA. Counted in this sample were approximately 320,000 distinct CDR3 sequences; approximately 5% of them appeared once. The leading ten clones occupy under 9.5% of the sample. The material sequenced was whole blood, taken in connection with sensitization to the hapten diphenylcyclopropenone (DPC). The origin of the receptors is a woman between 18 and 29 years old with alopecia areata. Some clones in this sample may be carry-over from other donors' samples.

Here the CDR3 DNA reads TGTGCCAGCAGATCATACGGGACAGGGGGAGGGGGTAGCAATCAGCCCCAGCATTTT. Translating gives CASRSYGTGGGGSNQPQHF. The chain employs TRBV6-1 and TRBJ1-5, with TRBD1 matching 11 bases. Trimming cost V 6 bases and J 0 bases; bases outside gene matches: 13. The CDR3 consists of 19 residues. Germline V gene data show CDR1 as MNHNS and CDR2 as SASEGT.

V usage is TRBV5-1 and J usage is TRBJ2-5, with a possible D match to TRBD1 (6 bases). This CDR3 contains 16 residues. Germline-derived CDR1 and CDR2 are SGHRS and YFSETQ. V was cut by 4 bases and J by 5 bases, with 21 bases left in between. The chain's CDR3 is CASSPARDNRLETQYF. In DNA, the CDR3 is TGCGCCAGCAGCCCAGCTAGGGACAACCGGTTGGAGACCCAGTACTTC.

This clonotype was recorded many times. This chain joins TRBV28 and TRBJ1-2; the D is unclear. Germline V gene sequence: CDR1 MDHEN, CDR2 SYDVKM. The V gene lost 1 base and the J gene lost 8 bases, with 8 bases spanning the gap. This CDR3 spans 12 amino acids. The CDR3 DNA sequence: TGTGCCAGCAGTTTATATCCCGTGGGCTACACCTTC. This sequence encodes CASSLYPVGYTF.

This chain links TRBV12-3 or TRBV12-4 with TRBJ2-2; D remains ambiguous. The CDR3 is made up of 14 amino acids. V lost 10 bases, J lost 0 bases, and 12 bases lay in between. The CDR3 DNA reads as TGTGCCATTCGGACCGTACCGAACACCGGGGAGCTGTTTTTT. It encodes CAIRTVPNTGELFF.

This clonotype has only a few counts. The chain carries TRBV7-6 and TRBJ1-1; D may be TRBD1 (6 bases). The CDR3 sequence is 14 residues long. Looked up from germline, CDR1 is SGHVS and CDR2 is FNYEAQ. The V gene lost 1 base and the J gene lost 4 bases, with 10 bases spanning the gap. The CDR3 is CASSLEGGLTEAFF. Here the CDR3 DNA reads TGTGCCAGCAGCTTAGAGGGGGGGCTCACTGAAGCTTTCTTT. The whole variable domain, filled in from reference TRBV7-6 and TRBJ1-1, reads GAGVSQSPRYKVTKRGQDVALRCDPISGHVSLYWYRQALGQGPEFLTYFNYEAQQDKSGLPNDRFSAERPEGSISTLTIQRTEQRDSAMYRCASSLEGGLTEAFFGQGTRLTVV.

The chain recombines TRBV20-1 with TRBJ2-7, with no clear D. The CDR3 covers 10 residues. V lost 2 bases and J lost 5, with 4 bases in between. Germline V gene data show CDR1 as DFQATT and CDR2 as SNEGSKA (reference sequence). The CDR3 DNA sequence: TGCAGTGCTAGATATAACGAGCAGTACTTC. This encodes CSARYNEQYF.

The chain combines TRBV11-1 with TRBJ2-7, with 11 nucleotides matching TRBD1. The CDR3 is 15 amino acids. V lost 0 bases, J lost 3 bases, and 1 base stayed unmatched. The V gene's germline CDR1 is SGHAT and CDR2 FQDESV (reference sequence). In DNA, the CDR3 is TGTGCCAGCAGCTTAGCTGGGACAGGGGGCTACGAGCAGTACTTC. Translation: CASSLAGTGGYEQYF.

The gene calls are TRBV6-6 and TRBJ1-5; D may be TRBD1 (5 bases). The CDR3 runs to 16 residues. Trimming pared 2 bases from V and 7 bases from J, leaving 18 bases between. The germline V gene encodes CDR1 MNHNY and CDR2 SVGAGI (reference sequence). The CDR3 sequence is CASSYRFTGEEQPQHF. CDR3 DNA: TGTGCCAGCAGTTACCGGTTCACGGGGGAAGAACAGCCCCAGCATTTT.

The CDR3 DNA sequence: TGTGCCAGTAGTATAGCCTCTGGAAAAATGAACACTGAAGCTTTCTTT. This sequence encodes CASSIASGKMNTEAFF. This sequence joins TRBV19 and TRBJ1-1; D gene ambiguous. The CDR3 extends over 16 amino acids. V gave up 1 base and J gave up 0 bases, with 12 bases separating them. Germline V gene lookup returns CDR1 LNHDA and CDR2 SQIVND (reference sequence).

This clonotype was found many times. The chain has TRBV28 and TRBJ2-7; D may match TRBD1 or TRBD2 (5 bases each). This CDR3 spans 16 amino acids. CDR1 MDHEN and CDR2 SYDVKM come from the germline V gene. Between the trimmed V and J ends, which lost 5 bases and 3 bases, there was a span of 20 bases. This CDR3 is CASSLPRTGAFYEQYF. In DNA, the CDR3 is TGTGCCAGCAGTCTCCCGAGGACCGGGGCCTTCTACGAGCAGTACTTC.